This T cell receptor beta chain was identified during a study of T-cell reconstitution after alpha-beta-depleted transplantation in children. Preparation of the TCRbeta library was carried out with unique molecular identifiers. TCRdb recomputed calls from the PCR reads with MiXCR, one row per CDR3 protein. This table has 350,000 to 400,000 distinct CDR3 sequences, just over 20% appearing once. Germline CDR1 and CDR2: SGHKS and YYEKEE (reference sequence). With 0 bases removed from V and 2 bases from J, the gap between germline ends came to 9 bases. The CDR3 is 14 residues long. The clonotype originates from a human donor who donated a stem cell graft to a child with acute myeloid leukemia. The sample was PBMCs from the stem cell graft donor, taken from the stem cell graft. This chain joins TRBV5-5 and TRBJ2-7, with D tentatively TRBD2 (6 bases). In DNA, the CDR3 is TGTGCCAGCAGCTTGGCGCGGGGCCCCTACGAGCAGTACTTC. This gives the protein CASSLARGPYEQYF.